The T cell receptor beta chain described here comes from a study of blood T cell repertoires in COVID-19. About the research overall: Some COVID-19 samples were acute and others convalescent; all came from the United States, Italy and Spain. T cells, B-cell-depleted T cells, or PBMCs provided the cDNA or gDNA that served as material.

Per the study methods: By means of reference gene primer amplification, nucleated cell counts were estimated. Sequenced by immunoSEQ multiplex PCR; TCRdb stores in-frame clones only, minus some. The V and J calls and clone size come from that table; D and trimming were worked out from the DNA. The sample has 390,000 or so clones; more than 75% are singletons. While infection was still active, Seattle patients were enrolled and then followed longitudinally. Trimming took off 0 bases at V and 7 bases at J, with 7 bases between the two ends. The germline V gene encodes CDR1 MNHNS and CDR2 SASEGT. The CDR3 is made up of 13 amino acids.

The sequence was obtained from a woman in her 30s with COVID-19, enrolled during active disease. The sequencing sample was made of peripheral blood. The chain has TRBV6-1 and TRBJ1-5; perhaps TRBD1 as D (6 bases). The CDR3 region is CASSEAGHQPQHF. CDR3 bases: TGTGCCAGCAGTGAAGCGGGACACCAGCCCCAGCATTTT.